These T cell receptor beta chains were read from a single sample in a study of blood T cell repertoires in COVID-19. The repertoire was sequenced with immunoSEQ multiplex PCR; TCRdb's copy has only in-frame clones and lacks some. The sample shows approximately 140,000 clones, roughly 84% of them seen only once. Sequencing was done on a sample of peripheral blood. These receptor sequences come from a woman aged 80 or older with acute or convalescent COVID-19. The CDR3 runs from the conserved cysteine through the conserved F or W. Fields, in order: V gene, clone size, D gene, J gene, CDR3 DNA, CDR3 protein. A D gene is named only where the DNA matches it firmly. Where a row states a size, it is once, few, many or the class of an expanded clone; other rows omit it.

V: TRBV7-9; size: -; D: -; J: TRBJ2-7; DNA: TGTGCCAGCAGCCCAAACCGGGGTACGATCTGGGAGGAGCAGTACTTC; CDR3: CASSPNRGTIWEEQYF
V: TRBV10-2; size: -; D: TRBD2; J: TRBJ2-1; DNA: TGCGCCAGCAGTGACCCGGGGGGGCCGAACAATGAGCAGTTCTTC; CDR3: CASSDPGGPNNEQFF
V: TRBV18; size: once; D: -; J: TRBJ1-4; DNA: TGTGCCAGCTCACCAAGGGGACTCCTTCTTATGACAACTAATGAAAAACTGTTTTTT; CDR3: CASSPRGLLLMTTNEKLFF
V: TRBV28; size: -; D: -; J: TRBJ1-5; DNA: TGTGCCAGCAGTTTACGACAGGTCGACGGTCAGCCCCAGCATTTT; CDR3: CASSLRQVDGQPQHF
V: TRBV4-3; size: -; D: TRBD2; J: TRBJ2-1; DNA: TGCGCCAGCAGCCAAGAAGGGCTAGCGGACAATGAGCAGTTCTTC; CDR3: CASSQEGLADNEQFF
V: TRBV5-5; size: -; D: -; J: TRBJ1-1; DNA: TGTGCCAGCAGCTTGGTCCCAACAGGGTCCGCACCTAACACTGAAGCTTTCTTT; CDR3: CASSLVPTGSAPNTEAFF
V: TRBV25-1; size: -; D: TRBD1; J: TRBJ1-2; DNA: TGTGCCAGCAGTGAATATGGGGTAGACAGGGGGTGGCATGGCTACACCTTC; CDR3: CASSEYGVDRGWHGYTF
V: TRBV29-1; size: -; D: TRBD1; J: TRBJ1-1; DNA: TGCAGCGTCGGGGACAGGGGGCAGAGGACTGAAGCTTTCTTT; CDR3: CSVGDRGQRTEAFF
V: TRBV7-2; size: -; D: -; J: TRBJ2-2; DNA: TGTGCCAGCAGCCCAAACAGGGCTAGCGGGGAGCTGTTTTTT; CDR3: CASSPNRASGELFF
V: TRBV12-5; size: -; D: -; J: TRBJ1-1; DNA: TGTGCTAGTGGACAGGTCAACACTGAAGCTTTCTTT; CDR3: CASGQVNTEAFF
V: TRBV5-4; size: -; D: TRBD1; J: TRBJ1-2; DNA: TGTGCCAGCAGCTCCACTGGGACAGGGAGATTCTATGGCTACACCTTC; CDR3: CASSSTGTGRFYGYTF
V: TRBV6-4; size: -; D: -; J: TRBJ1-2; DNA: TGTGCCAGCAGTGCGGGAGCTAACTATGGCTACACCTTC; CDR3: CASSAGANYGYTF
V: TRBV19; size: -; D: -; J: TRBJ1-5; DNA: TGTGCCAGCCGCCCTGCGGCAGGGGTTCAGCCCCAGCATTTT; CDR3: CASRPAAGVQPQHF
V: TRBV9; size: -; D: TRBD2; J: TRBJ2-3; DNA: TGTGCCAGCAGCCCCCCGATTCGCGGGGGAAGGTCAGATACGCAGTATTTT; CDR3: CASSPPIRGGRSDTQYF
V: TRBV7-9; size: -; D: -; J: TRBJ2-3; DNA: TGTGCCAGCAGCTTATACGGAGCGGTGGGCGATACGCAGTATTTT; CDR3: CASSLYGAVGDTQYF
V: TRBV7-9; size: -; D: TRBD1; J: TRBJ2-1; DNA: TGTGCCAGCAGCCCTCGGGACAGGGGCAATGAGCAGTTCTTC; CDR3: CASSPRDRGNEQFF
V: TRBV9; size: few; D: TRBD1; J: TRBJ1-2; DNA: TGTGCCAGCAGCGTAACGCTTCAGGGGGACTATGGCTACACCTTC; CDR3: CASSVTLQGDYGYTF
V: TRBV5-4; size: -; D: -; J: TRBJ1-6; DNA: TGTGCCAGCAGCCTAGACCCATCCTCCTATAATTCACCCCTCCACTTT; CDR3: CASSLDPSSYNSPLHF
V: TRBV7-2; size: -; D: -; J: TRBJ1-1; DNA: TGTGCCAGCAGTCAACGGGGGGGGCGCTTCACTGAAGCTTTCTTT; CDR3: CASSQRGGRFTEAFF
V: TRBV19; size: -; D: TRBD2; J: TRBJ2-7; DNA: TGTGCCAGTAGTATATCGGGAGGGCCTTCTTACGAGCAGTACTTC; CDR3: CASSISGGPSYEQYF
V: TRBV11-2; size: -; D: -; J: TRBJ2-3; DNA: TGTGCCAGCAGCTTAACTAGTGGCACAGATACGCAGTATTTT; CDR3: CASSLTSGTDTQYF
V: TRBV4-1; size: -; D: TRBD1; J: TRBJ2-2; DNA: TGCGCCAGCAGCCAAGGTGACAGGGGAGGCACCGGGGAGCTGTTTTTT; CDR3: CASSQGDRGGTGELFF
V: TRBV5-8; size: few; D: -; J: TRBJ1-4; DNA: TGTGCCAGCAGCGGCGGACTCAATGAAAAACTGTTTTTT; CDR3: CASSGGLNEKLFF
V: TRBV6-2/TRBV6-3; size: -; D: TRBD1; J: TRBJ2-1; DNA: TGTGCCAGCAGTTACTCTGGGACAGGGGGTATCTCCTACAATGAGCAGTTCTTC; CDR3: CASSYSGTGGISYNEQFF
V: TRBV18; size: -; D: -; J: TRBJ2-3; DNA: TGTGCCAGCTCACCCCCGGCCGGGGGAACACAGTATTTT; CDR3: CASSPPAGGTQYF
V: TRBV5-1; size: once; D: -; J: TRBJ2-5; DNA: TGCGCCAGCAGCTTGGCCTATGGGGAGGAGACCCAGTACTTC; CDR3: CASSLAYGEETQYF
V: TRBV6-5; size: -; D: -; J: TRBJ2-1; DNA: TGTGCCAGCAGTTATAGTACCTACAATGAGCAGTTCTTC; CDR3: CASSYSTYNEQFF
V: TRBV18; size: -; D: TRBD1; J: TRBJ2-3; DNA: TGTGCCAGCAATGGACAGGGGGCGAATACAGATACGCAGTATTTT; CDR3: CASNGQGANTDTQYF
V: TRBV20-1; size: -; D: TRBD2; J: TRBJ2-3; DNA: TGCAGTGCTAGTGGGGCGGTCGGGGGGTCAGATACGCAGTATTTT; CDR3: CSASGAVGGSDTQYF
V: TRBV5-1; size: -; D: TRBD1; J: TRBJ2-2; DNA: TGCGCCAGCAGCTCATTTGGACAGGGGAGCGGCACCGGGGAGCTGTTTTTT; CDR3: CASSSFGQGSGTGELFF
V: TRBV30; size: -; D: -; J: TRBJ1-6; DNA: TGTGCCTGGACGGGACAACGTAATTCACCCCTCCACTTT; CDR3: CAWTGQRNSPLHF
V: TRBV19; size: -; D: -; J: TRBJ2-6; DNA: TGTGCCAGTAAAGAGAACTCTGGGGCCAACGTCCTGACTTTC; CDR3: CASKENSGANVLTF
V: TRBV6-5; size: -; D: -; J: TRBJ2-2; DNA: TGTGCCAGCAGCCGCAGGGTGGCCGGGGAGCTGTTTTTT; CDR3: CASSRRVAGELFF
V: TRBV27; size: once; D: TRBD2; J: TRBJ2-2; DNA: TGTGCCAGCAGTTTAAAGGGTCAGACGGGACTACGAAAGCCGACCGGGGAGCTGTTTTTT; CDR3: CASSLKGQTGLRKPTGELFF
V: TRBV18; size: -; D: -; J: TRBJ1-2; DNA: TGTGCCAGCTCACCACCGATGCAGGGCTTCTATGGCTACACCTTC; CDR3: CASSPPMQGFYGYTF
V: TRBV7-2; size: once; D: TRBD2; J: TRBJ2-1; DNA: TGTGCCAGCAGCTTATGGGGGGGGAGTTCGAATGAGCAGTTCTTC; CDR3: CASSLWGGSSNEQFF
V: TRBV7-9; size: -; D: TRBD1; J: TRBJ2-2; DNA: TGTGCCCGGGACAGGGACACCGGGGAGCTGTTTTTT; CDR3: CARDRDTGELFF
V: TRBV30; size: -; D: -; J: TRBJ1-1; DNA: TGTGCCTGGAGTCCCGGGATTAGGGCTTTCTTT; CDR3: CAWSPGIRAFF
V: TRBV5-8; size: -; D: -; J: TRBJ2-6; DNA: TGTGCCAGCAGCTTGGGTCGTCGGTTCTCTGGGGCCAACGTCCTGACTTTC; CDR3: CASSLGRRFSGANVLTF
V: TRBV7-2; size: -; D: -; J: TRBJ2-1; DNA: TGTGCCAGCAGCTTAGGCGGGGGCCGATACAATGAGCAGTTCTTC; CDR3: CASSLGGGRYNEQFF
V: TRBV5-1; size: -; D: TRBD1; J: TRBJ1-1; DNA: TGCGCCAGCAGCCTCATGGCAGGGGGTGGCACTGAAGCTTTCTTT; CDR3: CASSLMAGGGTEAFF
V: TRBV9; size: -; D: TRBD2; J: TRBJ2-3; DNA: TGTGCCAGCAGCGGACGACTAGCGGGGGTTGGCACAGATACGCAGTATTTT; CDR3: CASSGRLAGVGTDTQYF
V: TRBV5-1; size: once; D: TRBD2; J: TRBJ2-5; DNA: TGCGCCAGCAGCTTAAGATCGACTAGCGGGAGTTTTAAGGAGACCCAGTACTTC; CDR3: CASSLRSTSGSFKETQYF